Listed below are T cell receptor beta chains from one sample, sequenced in a study of radiotherapy plus CTLA-4 blockade in lung cancer. Repertoires were generated with immunoSEQ multiplex PCR, while TCRdb's copy carries only in-frame clones and drops some. Of around 49,000 clones listed, more than 75% were seen once; the top ten hold around 30%. The sequenced sample was peripheral blood, obtained from a patient treated with radiotherapy plus ipilimumab. All receptors derive from a human donor with non-small cell lung cancer whose response to radiotherapy plus ipilimumab could not be evaluated. Both conserved end residues are part of each CDR3. The order of the fields is CDR3 length, clone size, V gene, J gene, CDR3 protein. A row's size may be missing; if present it is once, few, many or a size class.

>15|once|TRBV28|TRBJ1-5
CASSFSGNSNQPQHF
>14|.|TRBV7-2|TRBJ2-5
CASTYRDTQETQYF
>14|.|TRBV4-1|TRBJ2-1
CASSQTGGYNEQFF
>16|.|TRBV9|TRBJ2-1
CASSGVAGGRVHEQFF
>16|.|TRBV4-2|TRBJ2-1
CASSHKKLAVYNEQFF
>16|.|TRBV19|TRBJ2-3
CASSTRGQALTDTQYF
>15|once|TRBV4-3|TRBJ2-7
CASSQVRTGSYEQYF
>12|.|TRBV28|TRBJ2-1
CASSSSGNEQFF
>16|once|TRBV4-3|TRBJ2-1
CASSQIPGQGRNEQFF
>15|once|TRBV28|TRBJ2-7
CASTPPRDRVYEQYF
>22|.|TRBV28|TRBJ1-1
CASSFSYGTLRVGGGTNTEAFF
>12|.|TRBV6-5|TRBJ1-2
CASSAGTTGYTF
>17|.|TRBV19|TRBJ1-1
CASSIGERAGLNTEAFF
>17|.|TRBV2|TRBJ2-4
CASSAASGGVAKNIQYF
>15|.|TRBV30|TRBJ2-6
CAWRHAASGANVLTF
>18|.|TRBV28|TRBJ1-3
CASSLLVLAGSSGNTIYF
>16|.|TRBV5-4|TRBJ1-1
CASSLFFGHTNTEAFF
>15|once|TRBV28|TRBJ1-2
CASSFLDREGYGYTF
>16|.|TRBV28|TRBJ2-4
CASSRQGRSRANIQYF
>14|.|TRBV2|TRBJ2-1
CASRGLAGGGEQFF
>16|.|TRBV4-2|TRBJ2-1
CASSERAGESYNEQFF
>13|.|TRBV28|TRBJ1-6
CASSRTDNSPLHF
>14|.|TRBV6-5|TRBJ2-3
CASSYGASGPVQYF
>18|.|TRBV13|TRBJ1-2
CASSRAHRVEARGYGYTF
>16|.|TRBV5-1|TRBJ1-1
CASSETGGEFYTEAFF
>14|.|TRBV7-9|TRBJ2-5
CASSFQGFRETQYF
>15|.|TRBV27|TRBJ2-1
CASSLNRGGYNEQFF
>16|.|TRBV7-3|TRBJ2-3
CASSSTGGFSTDTQYF
>17|once|TRBV15|TRBJ2-1
CATSRDPGNVLGNEQFF
>17|once|TRBV27|TRBJ2-3
CASSPRLVQDLTDTQYF
>15|.|TRBV6-1|TRBJ2-7
CASSEQTGASYEQYF
>14|.|TRBV5-4|TRBJ2-2
CASRLAGTTGELFF
>16|.|TRBV28|TRBJ2-6
CASSESVLPGANVLTF
>14|.|TRBV28|TRBJ1-2
CASSFLQGRVGYTF
>18|.|TRBV18|TRBJ2-1
CASSPPLLAGEGYNEQFF
>14|.|TRBV19|TRBJ2-6
CASSRGSGANVLTF
>15|.|TRBV6-5|TRBJ2-7
CASSYSRGLAYEQYF
>15|.|TRBV28|TRBJ1-6
CASSRGQGGGSPLHF
>15|.|TRBV6-1|TRBJ1-1
CASSESVGMNTEAFF
>13|.|TRBV2|TRBJ2-7
CASVGTDSYEQYF
>13|.|TRBV6-5|TRBJ2-7
CASSRTSSYEQYF
>12|.|TRBV30|.
CAWSVLAYEQYF
>14|.|TRBV29-1|TRBJ1-4
CSAPGDRQNEKLFF
>13|.|TRBV27|TRBJ2-7
CASSLSGGYEQYF
>17|.|TRBV19|TRBJ2-2
CASSSDRGQGRTGELFF
>16|medium-sized|TRBV4-3|TRBJ2-1
CASSRQLAGVYNEQFF
>13|.|TRBV4-1|TRBJ1-1
CASSLTNSEEAFF
>15|.|TRBV28|TRBJ2-3
CASSLDRAGTDTQYF
>15|.|TRBV19|TRBJ1-5
CASSIYGTGNQPQHF
>16|once|TRBV5-4|TRBJ2-3
CASSDGGVTSTDTQYF
>17|few|TRBV5-1|TRBJ1-4
CASSLEGAAVTNEKLFF
>15|once|TRBV5-1|TRBJ2-1
CASSSSGRTYNEQFF
>16|.|TRBV11-3|TRBJ2-7
CASSLSGGQWSYEQYF
>14|.|TRBV28|TRBJ1-2
CASQGARRTYGYTF
>14|.|TRBV7-7|TRBJ2-1
CASSRNLGVEEQFF